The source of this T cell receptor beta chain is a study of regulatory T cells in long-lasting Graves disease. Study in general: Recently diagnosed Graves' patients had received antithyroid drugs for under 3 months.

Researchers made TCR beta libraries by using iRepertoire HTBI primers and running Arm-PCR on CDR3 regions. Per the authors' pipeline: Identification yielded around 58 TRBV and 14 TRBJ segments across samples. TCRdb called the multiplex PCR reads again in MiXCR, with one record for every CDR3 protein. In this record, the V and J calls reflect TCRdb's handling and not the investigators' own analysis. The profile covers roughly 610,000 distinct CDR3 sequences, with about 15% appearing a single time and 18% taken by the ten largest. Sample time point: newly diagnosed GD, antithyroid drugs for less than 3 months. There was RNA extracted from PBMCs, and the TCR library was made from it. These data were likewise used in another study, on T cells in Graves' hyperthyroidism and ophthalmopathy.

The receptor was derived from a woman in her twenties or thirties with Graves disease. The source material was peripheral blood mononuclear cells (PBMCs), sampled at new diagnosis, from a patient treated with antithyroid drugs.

CDR3 nucleotides: TGTGCCAGCAGTTTATCCCGACTAGTTTACGGTACAGAGCAGTTCTTC. Encoded protein: CASSLSRLVYGTEQFF. This sequence joins TRBV27 and TRBJ2-1; D perhaps matches TRBD2 (6 bases). V lost 0 bases to trimming and J lost 10 bases, with 19 bases between them. The CDR3 is 16 amino acids. Germline V gene data show CDR1 as MNHEY and CDR2 as SMNVEV (reference sequence).